This TCR beta chain was sequenced for a study of beta chain features in type 1 diabetes. The isolated RNA, all of it, was reverse transcribed, so expressed TCRB transcripts were what got sequenced. Clones were sequenced by immunoSEQ multiplex PCR, and TCRdb holds only the in-frame ones, with some missing. In the table there are about 41,000 clones, 65% to 80% of which are singletons. Study outcomes and limitations: Resolution of whether HLA type affects TCRB rearrangement was not achieved here. The naive, central memory and Treg TCRB repertoires showed an apparent similarity that was greater among patients than among healthy donors. Diminished insertions and augmented deletions at VDJ junctions characterized type 1 diabetes patients. Moderate but significant shortening of TCRB CDR3s was recorded in all four CD4+ subsets from Type 1 diabetes patients.

Of note for this clone: The antigen is not known.

Sequencing was performed on Tregs from blood. The clonotype was recovered from a man aged 25 to 40 with type 1 diabetes. Some clones in this sample may be carry-over from other donors' samples.

CDR3 nucleotides: TGTGCCAGCAGCTGGTGGGGGGAGGACGAGCAGTACTTC. Its translation: CASSWWGEDEQYF. The chain carries TRBV7-9 and TRBJ2-7; perhaps TRBD2 as D (6 bases). Germline V gene lookup returns CDR1 SEHNR and CDR2 FQNEAQ (reference sequence). The CDR3 has 13 residues. Trimming removed 4 bases from V and 5 bases from J, with 12 bases in between. Complete variable domain (other parts from reference TRBV7-9 and TRBJ2-7): DTGVSQNPRHKITKRGQNVTFRCDPISEHNRLYWYRQTLGQGPEFLTYFQNEAQLEKSRLLSDRFSAERPKGSFSTLEIQRTEQGDSAMYLCASSWWGEDEQYFGPGTRLTVT.